This T cell receptor (beta chain) appears in the sequencing data of a study of neoadjuvant nivolumab and ipilimumab in lung cancer (TCRdb year 2020). In the study overall: Nivolumab was administered intravenously at 3 mg/kg on days 1, 15 and 29, and in the combination arm ipilimumab 1 mg/kg was added on day 1 only. Matched pretherapy and resected tumor pairs were analyzed from seven patients, of whom four had been treated with nivolumab and three with nivolumab plus ipilimumab. The study compared TCR repertoires in pretherapy (baseline) peripheral blood with TCR repertoires in tumors resected at surgery after neoadjuvant immune checkpoint blockade. In the trial, 40 to 45 patients with operable NSCLC were treated, of whom approximately 23 were randomized to nivolumab monotherapy and around 20 to nivolumab plus ipilimumab. The primary trial endpoint was the major pathologic response (MPR) rate in the intention-to-treat population in each study arm.

The CDR3, from cysteine to phenylalanine, totals 10 residues. CDR3 DNA is the only sequence kept; it has 30 bases, read in frame from the first base. CDR1 DFQATT and CDR2 SNEGSKA are derived from the germline V gene (reference sequence). The junction shows trimming of 6 bases on V and 2 bases on J, plus 4 bases between the germline ends. What the time point label conveys for this sample: at surgical resection after neoadjuvant nivolumab +/- ipilimumab. Samples were obtained from the phase 2 randomized NEOSTAR trial, in which neoadjuvant nivolumab or nivolumab plus ipilimumab followed by surgery was tested in operable NSCLC. The investigation overall reported the following: Pretherapy blood TCR richness correlated positively with richness in tumors resected after neoadjuvant therapy (Spearman R ≈ 0.79). No significant correlation was found between TCR clonality and pathologic tumor regression, and only a single major-pathologic-response sample was available for the analysis of TCR clonality versus pathologic tumor regression. TCR richness and clonality were greater in resected tumors than in tumor-adjacent uninvolved lung, and increases were seen in more dual-therapy-treated tumors. From pretherapy to surgery, tumor T-cell richness and clonality went up in three of three dual-therapy tumors, versus only two of four nivolumab-treated tumors. A small number of samples underwent TCR sequencing.

This clone was found a few times. Its specific antigen is unknown. The record has no base qualities; no much larger clone is one base away. The library was generated by the immunoSEQ multiplex PCR assay. The original pipeline was this. Repertoires were summarized by richness and clonality, and significantly expanded and contracted clones were identified between pre- and post-therapy samples. What TCRdb holds here is the immuneACCESS table cut down to in-frame rearrangements. Part of the clones is not present; checked against another copy, under half of the missing clones reflect an unresolved V gene, and the others are unexplained. That table furnishes V, J and clone size, whereas the DNA furnished D and trimming. The sample yields about 15,000 clones; around 70% were counted once. In total, the top ten clones hold approximately 26% of the sample.

This clonotype was obtained from an adult with non-small cell lung cancer. This chain joins TRBV20-1 to TRBJ1-2, with the identity of the D gene unclear. The material sequenced was peripheral blood, taken after neoadjuvant nivolumab, alone or with ipilimumab, at or shortly before surgery. The CDR3 region: CSAGNYGYTF. The nucleotides read TGCAGTGCCGGGAACTATGGCTACACCTTC.